Shown below are 4 T cell receptor beta chains from a single sample sequenced in a study of cytomegalovirus exposure and HLA in healthy donors. Primers included in the PCR were 60 Vbeta and 13 Jbeta primers. Measured with immunoSEQ multiplex PCR; TCRdb has only the in-frame clones, and not every one. The sample yields some 270,000 clones, nearly 95% seen once. The specimen sequenced was PBMCs. The receptors derive from a girl aged 2 to 9 in good health and CMV-seronegative.

J is TRBJ2-1 and V is TRBV18; 8 positions match TRBD2. V shed 1 base and J 10 bases; nucleotides not matched to a gene: 9. CDR3 size: 15 residues. The V gene's germline CDR1 is KGHSH and CDR2 LQKENI. The CDR3 nucleotides are TGTGCCAGCTCACCACTCGGCGGGGGGCAGGGAGAGCAGTTCTTC. It yields the protein CASSPLGGGQGEQFF.

Only a few counts were recorded for this clone. The V gene is TRBV19, the J gene TRBJ1-5; TRBD1 might be the D (5 bases). CDR3 size: 15 residues. V lost 4 bases and J 9 bases, leaving 19 bases between the germline ends. The germline V gene has CDR1 LNHDA and CDR2 SQIVND (reference sequence). The CDR3 nucleotides are TGTGCCAGTAGTAATACGGGACTGAACATGCGGCCCCAGCATTTT. Translation: CASSNTGLNMRPQHF.

This clone has only one observation. V and J are TRBV4-2 and TRBJ2-5; 11 nucleotides line up with TRBD2. The CDR3 spans 21 residues. CDR1 and CDR2 from the germline V gene are LGHNA and YNFKEQ. V lost 4 bases and J lost 2; bases outside the gene matches: 21. The CDR3 nucleotides are TGTGCCAGCAGCCCTCTTGGTAAGGGGACTAGCGGAATGAAGCTACAAGAGACCCAGTACTTC. It yields the protein CASSPLGKGTSGMKLQETQYF.

The chain carries TRBV7-9 and TRBJ1-4; no clear D. CDR1 and CDR2 from the germline V gene are SEHNR and FQNEAQ (reference sequence). The CDR3 sequence is 15 residues long. V was clipped by 0 bases and J by 3 bases, with 8 bases between them. CDR3 sequence (DNA): TGTGCCAGCAGCTTAGCGGGCCGTTCTAATGAAAAACTGTTTTTT. Amino acids: CASSLAGRSNEKLFF. The whole variable domain, filled in from reference TRBV7-9 and TRBJ1-4, reads DTGVSQNPRHKITKRGQNVTFRCDPISEHNRLYWYRQTLGQGPEFLTYFQNEAQLEKSRLLSDRFSAERPKGSFSTLEIQRTEQGDSAMYLCASSLAGRSNEKLFFGSGTQLSVL.